This T cell receptor (beta chain) was obtained from a study of beta chain features in type 1 diabetes (dated by TCRdb to 2017 to 2018). About the study as a whole: Patients and healthy donors did not differ in mean age, gender distribution, total cell number or subset yield. A total of roughly 100,000,000 sorted cells were examined across all samples, and the number of cells per subset was strongly correlated with RNA yield. Whereas all 30 or so donors provided naive and central memory subsets, regulatory and stem cell-like memory subsets were isolated from just 8 patients and about 8 healthy donors. In the study, recently diagnosed type 1 diabetes patients and matched healthy donors were compared on the TCRB repertoires of their sorted circulating CD4+ T cell subsets. Study-wide conclusions, independent of this receptor: PCR may preferentially amplify shorter templates, but because patient and control samples were amplified and corrected together, any resulting skew would affect both groups equally. Naive, central memory and regulatory TCRB repertoires appeared to be more alike among patients than among healthy donors. Fewer insertions and more nucleotide deletions at VDJ recombination sites were observed in patients with type 1 diabetes, implying thymic rearrangement abnormalities. Because the HLA sub-analyses included only small numbers of individuals, any influence of HLA type on TCRB rearrangement was left unresolved. Sequencing cDNA rather than genomic DNA could over-represent highly expressing activated cells, although activation and CD3 levels did not differ between groups. In all four CD4+ subsets, TCRB CDR3 length was moderately but significantly shorter in type 1 diabetes patients.

From each donor, a single peripheral blood sample of around 0.12 L on average was drawn into heparinised tubes. Naive, central memory, regulatory and stem cell-like memory CD4+ T cells were sorted on a BD FACSAria II using a panel including CD45RO, CCR7, CD25, CD127, CD95 and CD27. A purity above 98% was achieved for all sorted populations. PBMCs were isolated right away by Lymphoprep density gradient centrifugation and were stained directly, without culture. So that batch effects would be minimized, each experiment stained and sorted samples in pairs, pairing one healthy donor with one patient. All of the isolated RNA was reverse transcribed with the High Capacity cDNA Reverse Transcription Kit, so expressed TCRB transcripts were sequenced. Deep immunoSEQ sequencing was applied to naive, central memory and regulatory T cell samples, giving an average of around 3.8 million total reads per sample. Sorted cells were lysed in RLT buffer, and RNA was extracted using DNase-treated RNeasy Micro or Mini kits according to cell number. Each cell subset was processed on its own to prevent cross-contamination, while patient and healthy donor samples were processed together. TCRB sequences were amplified from cDNA with the immunoSEQ multiplex PCR, producing 87-bp fragments spanning the CDR3 region. Amplicons were sequenced on the Illumina HiSeq platform. The paper's processing steps were these. PCR bias was corrected computationally using synthetic template baselines, and reads within Hamming distance 2 were collapsed, with unmergeable singletons discarded. Reads were aligned against IMGT so that V, D and J genes, CDR3 length and insertions or deletions at six rearrangement sites could be assigned. Within each subset, clonotype counts were normalized to the number of sorted cells before true diversity and Gini coefficients were calculated with the tcR R package. The overlap coefficient, calculated on TCRB nucleotide sequences, was used to quantify repertoire sharing. Out-of-frame TCRB sequences from naive cells were analyzed as a proxy for the pre-selection repertoire. TCRdb carries this immuneACCESS record with in-frame sequences only. Its versions omit some clonotypes, under half of them owing to an unresolved V gene in the studies checked, with the rest unexplained. V, J and clone size derive from that table, while D and trimming were established from the DNA sequence. The sample table lists 400,000 to 500,000 clones, roughly 14% of them with a count of one. Approximately 0.035% of the sample is in the top ten clones.

Spanning cysteine to phenylalanine, the CDR3 consists of 13 amino acids. The retained sequence is limited to the CDR3, 39 bases, with the frame set at the first base. V was cut back by 1 base and J by 1 base, leaving a gap of 3 bases between them. Per the germline V gene, SGHTA is the CDR1 and FQGTGA is the CDR2. In its sample, this clone was seen a few times. Its antigen remains unidentified. The record has no base qualities; no much larger clone is one base away. Other DNA sequences in this sample translate to the same CDR3. The source of this sequence is a man younger than 40 in good health. Sequencing was carried out using naive CD4+ T cells from blood. The cell subset or site label here, explained by the study, means: true naive CD4+ T cells. The chain links TRBV7-3 with TRBJ2-3, with the D gene not confidently named. The CDR3 is CASSLSGTDTQYF. In nucleotide form, the sequence is TGTGCCAGCAGCTTAAGCGGCACAGATACGCAGTATTTT. Supplemented by the reference TRBV7-3 and TRBJ2-3 proteins around the CDR3, the complete variable domain is GAGVSQTPSNKVTEKGKYVELRCDPISGHTALYWYRQSLGQGPEFLIYFQGTGAADDSGLPNDRFFAVRPEGSVSTLKIQRTERGDSAVYLCASSLSGTDTQYFGPGTRLTVL.